Shown below are 8 T cell receptor beta chains from a single sample sequenced in a study of OX40 agonist ivuxolimab in advanced cancers. The protocol was immunoSEQ multiplex PCR, while the TCRdb copy is restricted to in-frame clones and leaves out a portion. The sample has some 80,000 clones, around nine tenths seen once; the top ten hold 0.6% to 0.85%. The sample consisted of CD4+ or CD8+ T cells sorted from blood, taken in a trial of the OX40 agonist ivuxolimab. The receptors were sampled from an adult with an advanced solid tumor such as melanoma, head and neck, liver or kidney cancer.

This rearrangement joins TRBV5-1 to TRBJ2-7; 7 nucleotides match TRBD1. Germline V gene sequence: CDR1 SGHRS, CDR2 YFSETQ. The junction had 13 bases not matched to a gene; V was cut back by 4 bases and J by 6 bases. This CDR3 contains 15 residues. The CDR3 DNA reads as TGCGCCAGCAGCCAGACAGGGTCGGGGCTAGCCGAGCAGTACTTC. Its protein product is CASSQTGSGLAEQYF. Using reference TRBV5-1 and TRBJ2-7 for the parts outside the CDR3, the full variable domain is KAGVTQTPRYLIKTRGQQVTLSCSPISGHRSVSWYQQTPGQGLQFLFEYFSETQRNKGNFPGRFSGRQFSNSRSEMNVSTLELGDSALYLCASSQTGSGLAEQYFGPGTRLTVT.

This clone was seen a handful of times. V gene TRBV2 combines with J gene TRBJ2-3; 8 bases match TRBD2. CDR1 and CDR2 from the germline V gene are SNHLY and FYNNEI. This CDR3 spans 14 amino acids. V dropped 7 bases and J dropped 4; count of bases not matched to a gene: 7. The CDR3 nucleotides read TGTGCCAGCAACGGGGGGGGGCCTGCAGATACGCAGTATTTT. It is translated as CASNGGGPADTQYF.

The rearrangement uses TRBV2 and TRBJ1-5; possibly TRBD1 for D (6 bases). Germline assignment: CDR1 SNHLY and CDR2 FYNNEI. V shed 6 bases and J shed 7 bases, with 19 bases lying between them. The CDR3 consists of 15 residues. CDR3 sequence reads: CASRIREGQGQPQHF. CDR3 nucleotides: TGTGCCAGCAGGATCCGGGAGGGCCAGGGGCAGCCCCAGCATTTT.

V is TRBV9 and J is TRBJ1-2; D may be TRBD1 (6 bases). The CDR3 is 15 residues long. Germline V CDR1 and CDR2: SGDLS, YYNGEE. V was trimmed by 0 bases and J by 4 bases, leaving 13 bases between them. The CDR3, as DNA: TGTGCCAGCAGCGTAGAAAGTCGGACAGTCTATGGCTACACCTTC. Protein: CASSVESRTVYGYTF.

In this sample, this clone turned up a few times. The chain combines TRBV10-3 with TRBJ1-2; D is undetermined. CDR1 is ENHRY and CDR2 is SYGVKD in the germline V gene. The CDR3 totals 13 residues. Deletions cut 4 bases from V and 8 bases from J, with 14 bases between. The CDR3 region has the DNA TGTGCCATCAGTGCCCCTTCTTCTTACGGCTACACCTTC. As protein: CAISAPSSYGYTF.

V and J are TRBV10-2 and TRBJ1-1; D is uncertain. The CDR3 contains 12 residues. Germline V CDR1 and CDR2: WSHSY, SAAADI. Trimming shortened V by 5 bases and J by 7 bases, and 11 bases separated the two germline ends. The CDR3 is CASSRLDGEAFF. The CDR3 coding sequence is TGCGCCAGCAGTCGATTGGACGGTGAAGCTTTCTTT.

The chain employs TRBV4-3 and TRBJ2-1; no clear D gene. From germline, CDR1 is LGHNA and CDR2 YSLEER. Between the trimmed V and J ends, which lost 0 bases and 5 bases, there was a span of 11 bases. This CDR3 is built from 15 residues. The CDR3 coding sequence is TGCGCCAGCAGCCAAGAGTTAAGCGCTAACAATGAGCAGTTCTTC. Encoded protein: CASSQELSANNEQFF.

This clone has a handful of counts. The rearrangement joins TRBV7-2 to TRBJ1-2, with no clear D. Trimming removed 1 base from V and 7 bases from J, with 4 bases in between. Per the germline V gene, CDR1 is SGHTA and CDR2 is FQGNSA. The length of the CDR3 is 11 residues. For the CDR3, the DNA is TGTGCCAGCAGCTTAGAAAGTGGCTACACCTTC. Translated, it gives CASSLESGYTF.